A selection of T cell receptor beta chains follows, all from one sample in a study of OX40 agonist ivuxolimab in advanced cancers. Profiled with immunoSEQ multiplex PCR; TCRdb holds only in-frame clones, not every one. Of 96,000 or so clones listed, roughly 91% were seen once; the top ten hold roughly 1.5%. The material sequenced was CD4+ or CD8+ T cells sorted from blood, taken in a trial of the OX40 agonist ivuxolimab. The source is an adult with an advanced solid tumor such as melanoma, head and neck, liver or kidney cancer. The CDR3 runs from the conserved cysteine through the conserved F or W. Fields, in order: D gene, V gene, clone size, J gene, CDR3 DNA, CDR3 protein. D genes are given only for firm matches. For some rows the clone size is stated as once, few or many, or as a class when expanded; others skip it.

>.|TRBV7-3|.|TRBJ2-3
TGTGCCAGCAGTCGTAGCACAGATACGCAGTATTTT
CASSRSTDTQYF
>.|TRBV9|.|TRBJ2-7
TGTGCCAGCAGCGTAGCTGGAGTGGGAGGTATAACCGAGCAGTACTTC
CASSVAGVGGITEQYF
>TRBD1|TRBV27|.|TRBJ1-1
TGTGCCAGCAGAGGACAGGGGTACGATGAAGCTTTCTTT
CASRGQGYDEAFF
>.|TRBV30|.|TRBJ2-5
TGTGCCTGGAGTATGGGGGGTGCTTCGGAGACCCAGTACTTC
CAWSMGGASETQYF
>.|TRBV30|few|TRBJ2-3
TGTGCCTGGAGTCCCCAACTCGGACAGCCTACGCAGTATTTT
CAWSPQLGQPTQYF
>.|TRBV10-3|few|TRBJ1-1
TGTGCCATCAGTGAATACTTGGGGGAGAACACTGAAGCTTTCTTT
CAISEYLGENTEAFF
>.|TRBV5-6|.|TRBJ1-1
TGTGCCAGCAGCTTGGGAGACTCGCGACAGTTAAACACTGAAGCTTTCTTT
CASSLGDSRQLNTEAFF
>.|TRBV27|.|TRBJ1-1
TGTGCCAGCAGTTTATCTTCCAGGGCTCACACTGAAGCTTTCTTT
CASSLSSRAHTEAFF
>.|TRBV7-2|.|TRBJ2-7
TGTGCCAGCAGCTTACCGGACATAACCTACGAGCAGTACTTC
CASSLPDITYEQYF
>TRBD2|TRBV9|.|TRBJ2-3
TGTGCCAGCAGCCCTCGTAGCGGGAGGAACACAGATACGCAGTATTTT
CASSPRSGRNTDTQYF
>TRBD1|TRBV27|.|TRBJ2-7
TGTGCCAGCAGTTTATCCGGGACAGCCACCTACGAGCAGTACTTC
CASSLSGTATYEQYF
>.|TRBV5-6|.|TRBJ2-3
TGTGCCAGCAGCCCCAGCCTAACCCTTGGCACAGATACGCAGTATTTT
CASSPSLTLGTDTQYF
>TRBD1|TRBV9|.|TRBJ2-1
TGTGCCAGCAGCGTAGCCGGGATCAGACAGGGACCCCTCTCCTACAATGAGCAGTTCTTC
CASSVAGIRQGPLSYNEQFF
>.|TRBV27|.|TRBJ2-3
TGTGCCAGCAGTCCGACCCCTCCCACAGATACGCAGTATTTT
CASSPTPPTDTQYF
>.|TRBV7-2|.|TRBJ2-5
TGTGCCAGCAGCTTAGTGCTCTCAGCAGCGTACCAAGAGACCCAGTACTTC
CASSLVLSAAYQETQYF
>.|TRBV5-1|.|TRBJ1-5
TGCGCCAGCAGCTTGGGGGAGCGTCAGCCCCAGCATTTT
CASSLGERQPQHF
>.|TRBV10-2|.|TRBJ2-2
TGCGCCAGCAGTGAGGGTGGTCGGGGGCGCCACACCGGGGAGCTGTTTTTT
CASSEGGRGRHTGELFF
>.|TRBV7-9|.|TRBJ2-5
TGTGCCAGCAGCTTCCAAGAGACCCAGTACTTC
CASSFQETQYF
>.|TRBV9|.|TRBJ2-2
TGTGCCAGCAGCCCCCCGGCCGGGGAGCTGTTTTTT
CASSPPAGELFF
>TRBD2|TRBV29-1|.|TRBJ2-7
TGCAGCGGCGGGAGCATCTACGAGCAGTACTTC
CSGGSIYEQYF
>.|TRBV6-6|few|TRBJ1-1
TGTGCCAGCAGTTACTCGATCTACGCTGAAGCTTTCTTT
CASSYSIYAEAFF
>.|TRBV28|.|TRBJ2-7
TGTGCCAGCAGTCCATCCTCGACTATCTACGAGCAGTACTTC
CASSPSSTIYEQYF
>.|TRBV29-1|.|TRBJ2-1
TGCAGCGACCCGGACAAGGGTTGGGGTCATGAGCAGTTCTTC
CSDPDKGWGHEQFF
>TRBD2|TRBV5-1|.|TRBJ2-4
TGCGCCAGCAGCTTGGGGCCAGCGGGAGTGAACATTCAGTACTTC
CASSLGPAGVNIQYF
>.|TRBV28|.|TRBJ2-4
TGTGCCAGTGAAAACAGGGTAGCCAAAAACATTCAGTACTTC
CASENRVAKNIQYF
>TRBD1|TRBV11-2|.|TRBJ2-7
TGTGCCAGCAGTTCCATTCTGGGGACAGGACCCTACGAGCAGTACTTC
CASSSILGTGPYEQYF
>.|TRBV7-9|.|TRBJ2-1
TGTGCCAGCAGCGTTAGCGGAGTCTCCTACAATGAGCAGTTCTTC
CASSVSGVSYNEQFF
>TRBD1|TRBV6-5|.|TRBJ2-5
TGTGCCAGCAATCCATCTGGGACAGCCCAAGAGACCCAGTACTTC
CASNPSGTAQETQYF
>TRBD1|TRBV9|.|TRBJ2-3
TGTGCCAGCAGCGTAGGGGTGGGACAGAGCACAGATACGCAGTATTTT
CASSVGVGQSTDTQYF
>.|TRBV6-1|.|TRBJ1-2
TGTGCCAGCAGTGGGCAAGAAGGGATCTATGGCTACACCTTC
CASSGQEGIYGYTF
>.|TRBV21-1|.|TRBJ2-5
TGTGCCAGCAGCAAAGAAGGGTGGCAAGAGACCCAGTACTTC
CASSKEGWQETQYF
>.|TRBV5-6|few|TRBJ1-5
TGTGCCAGCAGCTCGGGGGAGAGTCGCAATCAGCCCCAGCATTTT
CASSSGESRNQPQHF
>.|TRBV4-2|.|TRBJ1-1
TGTGCCAGCAGCCAAGAGACAGGATTCGCTGAAGCTTTCTTT
CASSQETGFAEAFF
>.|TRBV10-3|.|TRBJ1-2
TGTGCCATCAGCCCGGGACCTACAATTGATAACTATGGCTACACCTTC
CAISPGPTIDNYGYTF
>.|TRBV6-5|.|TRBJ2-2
TGTGCCAGCAGCGATCCGTACACCGGGGAGCTGTTTTTT
CASSDPYTGELFF